The 27 T cell receptor beta chains in this list originate from one sample, sequenced in a study of blood T cell repertoires in COVID-19. Assay used: immunoSEQ multiplex PCR; TCRdb lists only in-frame clones, some missing. The repertoire holds over 90,000 clones, with roughly 79% as singletons. The specimen was peripheral blood. The source is a man aged 80 or over with COVID-19, enrolled during active disease.

The chain uses TRBV3-1 (or the pseudogene TRBV3-2) and TRBJ1-2; D not certain. Germline V lookup: CDR1 LGHDT, CDR2 YNNKEL (reference sequence). V lost 3 bases and J lost 1, with 12 bases in between. The CDR3 totals 15 residues. CDR3 sequence (DNA): TGTGCCAGCAGCCATCGTACCACAGTTAACTATGGCTACACCTTC. This encodes CASSHRTTVNYGYTF.

This clone has a handful of counts. The chain combines TRBV6-5 with TRBJ2-7; tentative D call: TRBD1 (6 bases). Trimming removed 0 bases from V and 4 bases from J, with 10 bases in between. The CDR3 spans 14 residues. Germline values: CDR1 MNHEY, CDR2 SVGAGI. The DNA of the CDR3 is TGTGCCAGCAGTTACTCGTACAGGGAATACGAGCAGTACTTC. It codes for CASSYSYREYEQYF.

The chain recombines TRBV15 with TRBJ2-3; the D is unclear. The length of the CDR3 is 18 residues. Germline assignment: CDR1 LNHNV and CDR2 YYDKDF (reference sequence). V lost 0 bases and J lost 2, with 18 bases in between. CDR3 DNA: TGTGCCACCAGCAGAGATCCCCCCCCAGGATTTTCCACAGATACGCAGTATTTT. Encoded protein: CATSRDPPPGFSTDTQYF.

The genes are TRBV9 and TRBJ2-3; 14 bases align to TRBD2. CDR3 length: 16 amino acids. The ends lost 2 bases at V and 4 bases at J; junction bases unmatched: 3. Germline CDR1 and CDR2: SGDLS and YYNGEE. The CDR3 DNA follows: TGTGCCAGCAGCGTGACTAGCGGGGGGGCATCAGATACGCAGTATTTT. As protein: CASSVTSGGASDTQYF.

V is TRBV3-1 (or the pseudogene TRBV3-2) and J is TRBJ2-1; D perhaps matches TRBD2 (5 bases). V lost 1 base, J lost 1 base, and 11 bases lay in between. Germline assignment: CDR1 LGHDT and CDR2 YNNKEL (reference sequence). The CDR3 is made up of 16 amino acids. The CDR3 coding sequence is TGTGCCAGCAGCCAAGGTATTGAGGGATCCTACAATGAGCAGTTCTTC. It encodes CASSQGIEGSYNEQFF.

The chain uses TRBV15 and TRBJ1-1; D perhaps matches TRBD1 (5 bases). Trimming removed 6 bases from V and 5 bases from J, with 34 bases in between. This CDR3 has 20 amino acids. Germline CDR1 and CDR2: LNHNV and YYDKDF (reference sequence). CDR3 protein: CATRASYGRGYRRKVTEAFF. The DNA of the CDR3 is TGTGCCACCAGAGCCTCATACGGGAGGGGATATAGGAGAAAGGTTACTGAAGCTTTCTTT.

This clone turned up a few times. The J gene is TRBJ1-1, the V gene TRBV28, with 7 bases that match TRBD1. V trimming: 6 bases; J trimming: 8 bases; junction bases outside the gene matches: 12. The germline gives CDR1 MDHEN, CDR2 SYDVKM. This CDR3 has 14 amino acids. The CDR3 region has the DNA TGTGCCAGCAGCCCCGGGACAGATCGTTCCGAAGCTTTCTTT. This sequence encodes CASSPGTDRSEAFF.

The CDR3 bases are TGTGCCAGCAGCCTGACAGGGAATGGGAACATTCAGTACTTC. Protein: CASSLTGNGNIQYF. The chain uses TRBV5-5 and TRBJ2-4, with 7 bases lining up with TRBD1. Germline values: CDR1 SGHKS, CDR2 YYEKEE (reference sequence). V shed 4 bases and J 7 bases; nucleotides not matched to a gene: 8. This CDR3 has 14 amino acids.

This clone was seen a handful of times. The chain is built from TRBV6-4 and TRBJ1-6, with TRBD1 matching over 10 bases. The V and J ends lost 3 bases and 6 bases, in that order; junction bases with no gene match: 14. This CDR3 is 19 amino acids long. Per germline, CDR1 MRHNA and CDR2 SNTAGT. Here the CDR3 DNA reads TGTGCCAGCAGTGATCCCGACAGGGGGCGCTTATCGGGTAATTCACCCCTCCACTTT. Protein: CASSDPDRGRLSGNSPLHF.

This clone is a singleton in its sample. The J gene is TRBJ1-2, the V gene TRBV6-5; TRBD1 agrees at 8 bases. The CDR3 covers 14 residues. The germline CDR1 and CDR2 sequences are MNHEY and SVGAGI. The junction had 7 bases not matched to a gene; V was cut back by 6 bases and J by 4 bases. This CDR3 is CASRTRGQGYGYTF. CDR3 in DNA: TGTGCCAGCAGGACCAGGGGGCAAGGCTATGGCTACACCTTC.

V usage is TRBV2 and J usage is TRBJ2-7; D may be TRBD2 (5 bases). Germline CDR1 reads SNHLY; CDR2 reads FYNNEI. This CDR3 has 15 residues. Trimming took 4 bases from V and 0 from J, leaving 13 bases between them. CDR3 region: CASSGGLLPSYEQYF. The CDR3 DNA sequence: TGTGCCAGCAGTGGTGGACTTCTACCCTCCTACGAGCAGTACTTC.

The chain recombines TRBV5-1 with TRBJ2-6, with D possibly TRBD1 on 6 matching bases. This CDR3 has 16 residues. V lost 3 bases, J lost 0 bases, and 10 bases lay in between. Germline V gene lookup returns CDR1 SGHRS and CDR2 YFSETQ. CDR3 sequence reads: CASSWGHSSGANVLTF. The CDR3 nucleotides are TGCGCCAGCAGCTGGGGACATTCCTCTGGGGCCAACGTCCTGACTTTC.

This clone was recorded a few times. The J gene is TRBJ1-3, the V gene TRBV4-2; D is ambiguous. This CDR3 is built from 16 residues. Trimming left V 0 bases short and J 4 bases short, with 13 bases between. Germline V lookup: CDR1 LGHNA, CDR2 YNFKEQ. The CDR3 region has the DNA TGTGCCAGCAGCCAAGATCTAGTGCGGTTAGGAAACACCATATATTTT. This gives the protein CASSQDLVRLGNTIYF.

The chain is built from TRBV27 and TRBJ1-2, with TRBD1 matching 9 bases. V shed 5 bases, J shed 9 bases, and the junction held 4 bases outside the gene matches. Looked up from germline, CDR1 is MNHEY and CDR2 is SMNVEV (reference sequence). This CDR3 is 12 amino acids long. The CDR3 protein is CASSQQGASYTF. CDR3 in DNA: TGTGCCAGCAGTCAACAGGGGGCGAGCTACACCTTC.

V gene TRBV3-1 (or the pseudogene TRBV3-2) combines with J gene TRBJ2-4, with 9 bases lining up with TRBD2. CDR3 size: 16 residues. The V gene end was trimmed by 4 bases and the J gene end by 3 bases; junction bases not matched to a gene: 7. The germline gives CDR1 LGHDT, CDR2 YNNKEL (reference sequence). The CDR3 nucleotides read TGTGCCAGCAGCCTCTCGACTAGCGGAGACAAAAACATTCAGTACTTC. This translates into CASSLSTSGDKNIQYF.

The chain carries TRBV29-1 and TRBJ2-1; D might be TRBD1 (6 bases). Trimming removed 6 bases from V and 9 bases from J, with 12 bases in between. CDR1 SQVTM and CDR2 ANQGSEA come from the germline V gene. This CDR3 spans 11 amino acids. In DNA form, the CDR3 reads TGCAGCGTGGAGACAGGAACTGAGCAGTTCTTC. Translated: CSVETGTEQFF.

The genes are TRBV7-8 and TRBJ1-5; a weak D match, TRBD1 (5 bases). Germline V gene lookup returns CDR1 SGHVS and CDR2 FQNEAQ. The CDR3 covers 14 residues. V dropped 8 bases and J dropped 3 bases, with 14 bases sitting between them. The chain's CDR3 is CASGSGQLNQPQHF. The CDR3 DNA sequence: TGTGCCAGCGGATCTGGACAACTCAATCAGCCCCAGCATTTT.

V usage is TRBV11-3 and J usage is TRBJ2-1; 9 bases fit TRBD2. V shed 4 bases and J 6 bases; nucleotides not matched to a gene: 7. Germline assignment: CDR1 SGHNT and CDR2 YENEEA. The CDR3 totals 15 residues. The CDR3 region has the DNA TGTGCCAGCAGCTCAGGGACTAGCACCGGCAATGAGCAGTTCTTC. Its protein product is CASSSGTSTGNEQFF. Full variable domain (missing parts from reference TRBV11-3 and TRBJ2-1): EAGVVQSPRYKIIEKKQPVAFWCNPISGHNTLYWYLQNLGQGPELLIRYENEEAVDDSQLPKDRFSAERLKGVDSTLKIQPAELGDSAVYLCASSSGTSTGNEQFFGPGTRLTVL.

The chain carries TRBV10-3 and TRBJ1-2, with TRBD1 matching over 7 bases. The CDR3 runs to 15 residues. After removal of 3 bases from V and 0 bases from J, the junction contained 4 bases not matched to a gene. Germline V lookup: CDR1 ENHRY, CDR2 SYGVKD. The CDR3 loop is CAISDGTAANYGYTF. The CDR3, as DNA: TGTGCCATCAGTGATGGGACAGCAGCTAACTATGGCTACACCTTC.

V is TRBV11-2 and J is TRBJ2-1, with TRBD2 as a possible D gene (6 bases). Trimming removed 5 bases from V and 9 bases from J, with 17 bases in between. This CDR3 contains 14 residues. The V gene's germline CDR1 is SGHAT and CDR2 FQNNGV. CDR3 in DNA: TGTGCCAGCAGCCGTAGTACTGCGGGAACTGAGCAGTTCTTC. It codes for CASSRSTAGTEQFF.

The genes are TRBV11-3 and TRBJ1-2, with TRBD1 matching over 10 bases. This CDR3 is 17 amino acids long. Germline CDR1 and CDR2: SGHNT and YENEEA. The J segment lost 5 bases and the V segment lost 4 bases, leaving 13 bases of the junction unmatched. DNA of the CDR3: TGTGCCAGCAGCTCCAGAAGGGGGACAGGGGAGGAGTATGGCTACACCTTC. Protein product: CASSSRRGTGEEYGYTF.

This clone has just one count. V gene TRBV28 combines with J gene TRBJ1-2, with D perhaps matching TRBD1 (6 bases). The length of the CDR3 is 16 residues. Trimming shortened V by 7 bases and J by 9 bases, and 27 bases separated the two germline ends. Germline CDR1 reads MDHEN; CDR2 reads SYDVKM. CDR3 bases: TGTGCCAGCACCTCAGAAGGGAGGGGGGAGAATGAGCGCTACACCTTC. Protein sequence: CASTSEGRGENERYTF.

V gene TRBV7-2 combines with J gene TRBJ2-3; 13 nucleotides agree with TRBD2. CDR3 length equals 16 residues. Germline CDR1 SGHTA, CDR2 FQGNSA. V lost 3 bases, J lost 1 base, and 1 base stayed unmatched. CDR3 residues: CASSFGTSGGTDTQYF. CDR3 in DNA: TGTGCCAGCAGCTTCGGGACTAGCGGGGGCACAGATACGCAGTATTTT.

V usage is TRBV10-2 and J usage is TRBJ2-2, with D perhaps matching TRBD2 (6 bases). This CDR3 region has 12 residues. V lost 6 bases and J 6 bases, leaving 8 bases between the germline ends. Germline V lookup: CDR1 WSHSY, CDR2 SAAADI. CDR3 in amino acids: CASRSGAGELFF. The CDR3 region has the DNA TGCGCCAGCAGATCGGGGGCCGGGGAGCTGTTTTTT.

The rearrangement links TRBV28 to TRBJ1-1; no definite D call. The CDR3 loop spans 15 amino acids. V gave up 3 bases and J gave up 2 bases, with 13 bases separating them. In germline, CDR1 is MDHEN, CDR2 SYDVKM. The CDR3 spells CASSFQPAANTEAFF. CDR3 DNA sequence: TGTGCCAGCAGTTTTCAACCGGCGGCCAACACTGAAGCTTTCTTT.

The V and J genes are TRBV10-1 and TRBJ2-4, with 7 bases aligning to TRBD2. Germline V gives CDR1 WNHNN, CDR2 SYGVQD (reference sequence). The V segment lost 0 bases and the J segment 1 base; nucleotides outside the gene matches: 12. The CDR3 loop spans 19 amino acids. CDR3 nucleotide sequence: TGCGCCAGCAGTGAGTCACGAATAGGCGGGAGTCTGGCCAAAAACATTCAGTACTTC. It yields the protein CASSESRIGGSLAKNIQYF.

This clone came up a few times. The chain employs TRBV7-8 and TRBJ1-5; 10 nucleotides line up with TRBD1. The CDR3 runs 14 residues. After removal of 5 bases from V and 8 bases from J, the junction contained 6 bases not matched to a gene. Germline V gene sequence: CDR1 SGHVS, CDR2 FQNEAQ. The CDR3 reads CASSTGQGDEPQHF. CDR3 nucleotides: TGTGCCAGCAGCACCGGACAGGGGGATGAGCCCCAGCATTTT.